The 17 T cell receptor beta chains reported below all come from one sample, sequenced in a study of shared clonotypes between healthy human individuals. This table comes from immunoSEQ multiplex PCR, and its TCRdb copy is limited to in-frame clones, with some not included. The sample has over a million clones, 97% to 99% seen once. Specimen: naive CD4+ T cells sorted from blood. Sample subset: CD45RA+ positively selected. These receptor sequences come from a man aged 25-45 years in good health.

This clone has only one observation. The V gene is TRBV7-2, the J gene TRBJ1-1; D unresolved. Deletions cut 3 bases from V and 0 bases from J, with 2 bases between. Germline CDR1 is SGHTA and CDR2 is FQGNSA. The CDR3 contains 12 residues. The CDR3 coding sequence is TGTGCCAGCAGCTTTTTGAACACTGAAGCTTTCTTT. Its translation: CASSFLNTEAFF.

The V and J genes are TRBV28 and TRBJ1-5; D possibly corresponds to TRBD1 (6 bases). Germline V gene data show CDR1 as MDHEN and CDR2 as SYDVKM. V was trimmed by 3 bases and J by 0 bases, leaving 9 bases between them. This CDR3 has 15 residues. The CDR3 nucleotides read TGTGCCAGCAGTTTGGGGGGCTTTAGCAATCAGCCCCAGCATTTT. Encoded protein: CASSLGGFSNQPQHF.

In this sample, this clone turned up once. J is TRBJ1-1 and V is TRBV28, with 7 bases fitting TRBD1. With V trimmed by 5 bases and J by 2 bases, 2 bases remained unmatched. Germline values: CDR1 MDHEN, CDR2 SYDVKM. The CDR3 extends over 13 amino acids. The CDR3 spells CASSRQGNTEAFF. The CDR3 bases are TGTGCCAGCAGTAGACAGGGTAACACTGAAGCTTTCTTT.

The V and J genes are TRBV10-1 and TRBJ2-2; 8 nucleotides match TRBD2. CDR1 and CDR2 from the germline V gene are WNHNN and SYGVQD (reference sequence). The V and J ends lost 5 bases and 2 bases, in that order; junction bases with no gene match: 4. The CDR3 extends over 15 amino acids. The CDR3 nucleotides read TGCGCCAGCAGTCAACTAGCGGCAAACACCGGGGAGCTGTTTTTT. Protein: CASSQLAANTGELFF.

The genes are TRBV18 and TRBJ2-5; D not resolved. Trimming took 2 bases from V and 0 from J, leaving 13 bases between them. Germline V CDR1 and CDR2: KGHSH, LQKENI. The CDR3 has 16 amino acids. In nucleotides, the CDR3 is TGTGCCAGCTCACCAGTAGTGGCGGAATACCAAGAGACCCAGTACTTC. This gives the protein CASSPVVAEYQETQYF.

The J gene is TRBJ2-2, the V gene TRBV2, with 11 bases lining up with TRBD2. The CDR3 totals 15 residues. The germline V gene encodes CDR1 SNHLY and CDR2 FYNNEI. The J segment lost 5 bases and the V segment lost 8 bases, leaving 7 bases of the junction unmatched. The DNA of the CDR3 is TGTGCCAGCTCGGGACTAGCGGTGCAAACCGGGGAGCTGTTTTTT. Its translation is CASSGLAVQTGELFF.

V gene TRBV4-3 combines with J gene TRBJ2-1; weak D call: TRBD1 (5 bases). The CDR3 is made up of 17 amino acids. The V end lost 3 bases, the J end lost 5 bases, and 20 bases lay between the germline ends. Germline V gene data show CDR1 as LGHNA and CDR2 as YSLEER. CDR3 sequence: CASSQDASLTGDNEQFF. Written as DNA, the CDR3 is TGCGCCAGCAGCCAGGACGCCTCTCTTACAGGTGACAATGAGCAGTTCTTC.

The rearrangement joins TRBV4-1 to TRBJ2-6; D remains ambiguous. Trimming removed 3 bases at V and 2 bases at J, with 5 bases between. The CDR3 spans 14 residues. CDR1 is MGHRA and CDR2 is YSYEKL in the germline V gene. DNA of the CDR3: TGCGCCAGCAGCCACCCCGCTGGGGCCAACGTCCTGACTTTC. Translated, it gives CASSHPAGANVLTF.

This sequence joins TRBV15 and TRBJ2-2; D might be TRBD1 (5 bases). Germline values: CDR1 LNHNV, CDR2 YYDKDF (reference sequence). Trimming removed 0 bases at V and 2 bases at J, with 13 bases between. The CDR3 length is 17 residues. CDR3: CATSRDNQGLNTGELFF. DNA for the CDR3: TGTGCCACCAGCAGAGATAATCAGGGCTTAAACACCGGGGAGCTGTTTTTT.

The genes are TRBV19 and TRBJ2-2; no clear D. The germline CDR1 and CDR2 sequences are LNHDA and SQIVND (reference sequence). This CDR3 spans 16 amino acids. The ends were cut back, 2 bases at V and 4 bases at J, with 14 bases in the middle. CDR3 in amino acids: CASSIFGPVATGELFF. The CDR3 DNA reads as TGTGCCAGTAGTATATTCGGCCCGGTCGCCACCGGGGAGCTGTTTTTT.

The chain is built from TRBV19 and TRBJ2-7; D may be TRBD2 (6 bases). The CDR3 sequence is 15 residues long. The germline V gene has CDR1 LNHDA and CDR2 SQIVND (reference sequence). The V and J ends lost 5 bases and 2 bases respectively, with 16 bases between them. The CDR3 bases are TGTGCCAGTAGTGGGGGACTCATCGGTACCTACGAGCAGTACTTC. Amino acids: CASSGGLIGTYEQYF. Complete variable domain (other parts from reference TRBV19 and TRBJ2-7): DGGITQSPKYLFRKEGQNVTLSCEQNLNHDAMYWYRQDPGQGLRLIYYSQIVNDFQKGDIAEGYSVSREKKESFPLTVTSAQKNPTAFYLCASSGGLIGTYEQYFGPGTRLTVT.

This chain joins TRBV9 and TRBJ2-5; possibly TRBD1 for D (6 bases). Per germline, CDR1 SGDLS and CDR2 YYNGEE. CDR3 length: 14 residues. Trimming cost V 0 bases and J 1 base, with 7 bases left between them. The CDR3 coding sequence is TGTGCCAGCAGCGTAGGACAGGTCCAAGAGACCCAGTACTTC. This codes for CASSVGQVQETQYF.

This rearrangement joins TRBV28 to TRBJ1-2; D is unresolved. This CDR3 has 11 amino acids. From germline, CDR1 is MDHEN and CDR2 SYDVKM. V was clipped by 4 bases and J by 6 bases, with 6 bases between them. The CDR3 sequence: CASSSVHGYTF. For the CDR3, the DNA is TGTGCCAGCAGTTCAGTACATGGCTACACCTTC.

The genes are TRBV19 and TRBJ2-1, with TRBD1 matching 7 bases. CDR1 and CDR2 from the germline V gene are LNHDA and SQIVND (reference sequence). The V gene end was trimmed by 5 bases and the J gene end by 4 bases; junction bases not matched to a gene: 2. This CDR3 contains 13 residues. This CDR3 reads CASSHRGYNEQFF. The DNA for the CDR3 is TGTGCCAGTAGTCACAGGGGATACAATGAGCAGTTCTTC.

V usage is TRBV18 and J usage is TRBJ2-7; 9 bases map to TRBD1. The CDR3 extends over 14 amino acids. V gave up 8 bases and J gave up 2 bases; unmatched junction bases: 7. Germline CDR1 and CDR2: KGHSH and LQKENI. The CDR3 is CASQQGATAYEQYF. DNA for the CDR3: TGTGCCAGCCAACAGGGGGCTACCGCCTACGAGCAGTACTTC.

The chain couples TRBV2 to TRBJ1-2, with 8 bases that match TRBD1. The germline V gene has CDR1 SNHLY and CDR2 FYNNEI. The CDR3 has 13 amino acids. V trimming: 2 bases; J trimming: 6 bases; junction bases outside the gene matches: 2. In DNA, the CDR3 is TGTGCCAGCAGTGAAAACAGGGGGGATGGCTACACCTTC. This sequence encodes CASSENRGDGYTF.

The rearrangement uses TRBV7-2 and TRBJ1-4, with a possible D match to TRBD1 (6 bases). CDR3 length: 15 amino acids. Germline V gene lookup returns CDR1 SGHTA and CDR2 FQGNSA. Deletions cut 5 bases from V and 8 bases from J, with 18 bases between. The CDR3 reads CASSPGTHAGEKLFF. The DNA of the CDR3 is TGTGCCAGCAGCCCCGGGACACATGCTGGGGAAAAACTGTTTTTT.